This entry concerns a single TCR beta chain. Followed over time, Seattle patients had been enrolled while infection was active. This record belongs to a study of blood T cell repertoires in COVID-19. Authors' processing steps: Scientists estimated how many nucleated cells there were by amplifying reference gene primers. Profiled with immunoSEQ multiplex PCR; TCRdb holds only in-frame clones, not every one. V and J calls and clone size come straight from that table; D and trimming were deduced from the DNA. The repertoire includes 180,000 or so clones, about nine tenths of them detected once, and 9.5% to 12% sits in the top ten. Germline V CDR1 and CDR2: SGHRS, YFSETQ. V dropped 0 bases and J dropped 6 bases, with 12 bases sitting between them. The CDR3 spans 15 residues.

The gene calls are TRBV5-1 and TRBJ1-4; D perhaps matches TRBD1 (5 bases). This receptor was taken from a woman in her sixties or seventies with COVID-19, enrolled during active disease. The sequenced material came from peripheral blood. The chain's CDR3 is CASSLDGRVDEKLFF. CDR3 nucleotides: TGCGCCAGCAGCTTGGACGGCAGGGTTGATGAAAAACTGTTTTTT.